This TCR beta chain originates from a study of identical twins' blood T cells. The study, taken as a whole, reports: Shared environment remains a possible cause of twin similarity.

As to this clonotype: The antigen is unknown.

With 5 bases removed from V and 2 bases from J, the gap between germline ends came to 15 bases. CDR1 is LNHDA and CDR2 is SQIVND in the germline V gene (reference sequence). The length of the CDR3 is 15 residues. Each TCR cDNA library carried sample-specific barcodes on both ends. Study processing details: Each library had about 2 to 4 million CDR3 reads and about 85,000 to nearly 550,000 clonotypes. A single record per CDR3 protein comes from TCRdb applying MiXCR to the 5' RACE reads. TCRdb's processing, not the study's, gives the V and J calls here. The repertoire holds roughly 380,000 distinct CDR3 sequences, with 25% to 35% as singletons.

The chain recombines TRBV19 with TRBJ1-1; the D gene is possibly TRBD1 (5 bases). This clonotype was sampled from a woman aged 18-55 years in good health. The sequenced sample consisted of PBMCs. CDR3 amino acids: CASSPERGFNTEAFF. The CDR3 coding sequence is TGTGCCAGTAGTCCGGAGCGGGGGTTCAACACTGAAGCTTTCTTT.